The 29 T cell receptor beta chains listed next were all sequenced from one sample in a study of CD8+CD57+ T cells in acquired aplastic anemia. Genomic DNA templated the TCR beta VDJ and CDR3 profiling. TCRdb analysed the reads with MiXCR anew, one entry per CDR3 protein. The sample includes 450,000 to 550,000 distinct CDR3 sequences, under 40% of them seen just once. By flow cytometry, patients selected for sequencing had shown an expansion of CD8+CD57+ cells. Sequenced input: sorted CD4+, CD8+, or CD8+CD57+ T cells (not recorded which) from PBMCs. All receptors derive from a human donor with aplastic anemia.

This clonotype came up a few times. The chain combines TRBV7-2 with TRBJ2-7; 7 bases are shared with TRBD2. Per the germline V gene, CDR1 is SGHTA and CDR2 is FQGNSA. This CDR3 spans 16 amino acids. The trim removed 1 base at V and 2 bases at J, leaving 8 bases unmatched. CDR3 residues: CASSLGEGTRTYEQYF. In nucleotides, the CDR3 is TGTGCCAGCAGCTTAGGGGAGGGGACTCGCACCTACGAGCAGTACTTC.

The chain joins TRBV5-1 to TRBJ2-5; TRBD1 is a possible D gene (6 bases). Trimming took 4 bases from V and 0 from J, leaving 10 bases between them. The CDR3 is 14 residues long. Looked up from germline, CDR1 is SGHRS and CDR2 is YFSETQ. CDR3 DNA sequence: TGCGCCAGCAGCCTGACAGGCTACCAAGAGACCCAGTACTTC. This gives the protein CASSLTGYQETQYF.

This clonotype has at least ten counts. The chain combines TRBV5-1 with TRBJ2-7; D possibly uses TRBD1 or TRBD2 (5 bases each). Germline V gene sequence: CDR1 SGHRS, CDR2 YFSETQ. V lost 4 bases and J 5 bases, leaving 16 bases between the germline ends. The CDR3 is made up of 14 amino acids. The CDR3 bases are TGCGCCAGCAGCGCCAGGGTGGGGGTTGACGAGCAGTACTTC. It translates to CASSARVGVDEQYF.

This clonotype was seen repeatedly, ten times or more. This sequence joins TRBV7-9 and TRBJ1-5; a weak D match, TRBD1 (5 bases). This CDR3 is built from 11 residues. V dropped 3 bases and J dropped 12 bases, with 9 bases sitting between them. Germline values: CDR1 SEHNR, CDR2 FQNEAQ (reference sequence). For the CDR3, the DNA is TGTGCCAGCAGCTTGGGGCCGCGCCAGCATTTT. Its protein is CASSLGPRQHF.

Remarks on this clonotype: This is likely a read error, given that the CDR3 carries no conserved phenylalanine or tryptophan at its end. The CDR3 region is CASSANMGQDLSEQYS. CDR3 bases: TGTGCCAGCAGCGCGAATATGGGCCAGGATCTTAGCGAGCAGTACTCC. The V call is TRBV9, the J call TRBJ2-7; D is undetermined. There are 16 residues in the CDR3. The V and J ends lost 3 bases and 6 bases respectively, with 22 bases between them. Germline V CDR1 and CDR2: SGDLS, YYNGEE.

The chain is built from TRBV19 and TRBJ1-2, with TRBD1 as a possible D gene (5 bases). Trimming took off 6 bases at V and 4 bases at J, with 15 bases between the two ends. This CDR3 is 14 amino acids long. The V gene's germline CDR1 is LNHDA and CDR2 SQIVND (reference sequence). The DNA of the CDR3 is TGTGCCAGTAGATCCCTCGGGACCACCTATGGCTACACCTTC. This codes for CASRSLGTTYGYTF.

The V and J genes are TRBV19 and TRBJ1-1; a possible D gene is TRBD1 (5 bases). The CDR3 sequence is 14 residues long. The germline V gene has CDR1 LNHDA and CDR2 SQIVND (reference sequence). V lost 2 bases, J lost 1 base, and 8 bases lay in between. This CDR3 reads CASSIRGGNTEAFF. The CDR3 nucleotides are TGTGCCAGTAGTATACGGGGGGGGAACACTGAAGCTTTCTTT.

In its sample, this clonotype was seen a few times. The CDR3: CASSSLLAGFTDTQYF. DNA of the CDR3: TGTGCCAGCAGTTCCTTACTAGCGGGATTCACAGATACGCAGTATTTT. This rearrangement joins TRBV6-5 to TRBJ2-3, with 10 bases aligning to TRBD2. Germline trimming cut 4 bases from V and 2 bases from J; bases unmatched to any gene: 6. Germline V gene data show CDR1 as MNHEY and CDR2 as SVGAGI. The CDR3 runs to 16 residues.

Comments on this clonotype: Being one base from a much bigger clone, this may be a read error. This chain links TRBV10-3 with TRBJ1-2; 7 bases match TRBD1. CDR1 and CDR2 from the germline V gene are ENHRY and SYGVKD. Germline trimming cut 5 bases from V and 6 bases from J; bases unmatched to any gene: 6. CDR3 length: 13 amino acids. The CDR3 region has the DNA TGTGCCATCAGTTATCGGGACAGCAATGGCTACACCTTC. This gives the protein CAISYRDSNGYTF.

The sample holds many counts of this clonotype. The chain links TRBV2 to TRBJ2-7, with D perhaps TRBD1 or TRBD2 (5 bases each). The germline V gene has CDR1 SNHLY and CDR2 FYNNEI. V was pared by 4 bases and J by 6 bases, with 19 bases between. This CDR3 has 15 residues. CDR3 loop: CASSVLQAQGGEQYF. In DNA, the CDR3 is TGTGCCAGCAGTGTCTTACAGGCCCAAGGAGGCGAGCAGTACTTC.

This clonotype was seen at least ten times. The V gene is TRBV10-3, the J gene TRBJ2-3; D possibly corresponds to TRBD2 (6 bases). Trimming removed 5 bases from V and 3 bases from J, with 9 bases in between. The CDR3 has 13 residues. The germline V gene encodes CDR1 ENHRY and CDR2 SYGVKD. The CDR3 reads CAISHSGTDTQYF. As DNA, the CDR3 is TGTGCCATCAGTCATAGCGGAACAGATACGCAGTATTTT.

Written as DNA, the CDR3 is TGTGCCAGCCTATCCGCTCACGGGAGGAATGAGCAGTTCTTC. Translation: CASLSAHGRNEQFF. This rearrangement joins TRBV11-3 to TRBJ2-1, with 7 bases aligning to TRBD2. The junction had 11 bases not matched to a gene; V was cut back by 8 bases and J by 7 bases. The CDR3 is made up of 14 amino acids. Germline assignment: CDR1 SGHNT and CDR2 YENEEA. The complete variable domain, with remaining parts taken from reference TRBV11-3 and TRBJ2-1, reads EAGVVQSPRYKIIEKKQPVAFWCNPISGHNTLYWYLQNLGQGPELLIRYENEEAVDDSQLPKDRFSAERLKGVDSTLKIQPAELGDSAVYLCASLSAHGRNEQFFGPGTRLTVL.

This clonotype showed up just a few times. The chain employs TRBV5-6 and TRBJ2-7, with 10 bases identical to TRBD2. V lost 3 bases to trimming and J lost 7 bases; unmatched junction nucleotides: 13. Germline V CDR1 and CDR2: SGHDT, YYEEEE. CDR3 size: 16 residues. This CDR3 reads CASSSPSGSGAVEQYF. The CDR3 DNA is TGTGCCAGCAGCTCGCCTAGCGGGAGTGGAGCTGTGGAGCAGTACTTC. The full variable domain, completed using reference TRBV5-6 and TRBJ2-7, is DAGVTQSPTHLIKTRGQQVTLRCSPKSGHDTVSWYQQALGQGPQFIFQYYEEEERQRGNFPDRFSGHQFPNYSSELNVNALLLGDSALYLCASSSPSGSGAVEQYFGPGTRLTVT.

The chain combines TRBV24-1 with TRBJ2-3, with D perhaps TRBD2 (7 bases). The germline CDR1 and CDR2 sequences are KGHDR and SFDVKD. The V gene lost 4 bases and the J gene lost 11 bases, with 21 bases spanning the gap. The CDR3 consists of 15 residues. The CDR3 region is CATSDSWGRDNEQYF. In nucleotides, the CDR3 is TGTGCCACCAGTGACTCCTGGGGGAGGGACAATGAGCAGTATTTT.

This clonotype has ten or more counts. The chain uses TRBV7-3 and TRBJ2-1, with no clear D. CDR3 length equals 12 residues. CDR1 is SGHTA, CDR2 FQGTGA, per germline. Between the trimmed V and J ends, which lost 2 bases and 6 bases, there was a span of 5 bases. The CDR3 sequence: CASSLSPNEQFF. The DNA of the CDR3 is TGTGCCAGCAGCTTATCCCCCAATGAGCAGTTCTTC.

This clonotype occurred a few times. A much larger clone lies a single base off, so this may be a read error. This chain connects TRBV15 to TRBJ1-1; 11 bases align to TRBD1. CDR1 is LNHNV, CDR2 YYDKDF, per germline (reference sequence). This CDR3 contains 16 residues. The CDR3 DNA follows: TGTGCCACCTGCAGAGATCCCGGACAGGGGGCCACTGAAGCTTTCTTT. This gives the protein CATCRDPGQGATEAFF.

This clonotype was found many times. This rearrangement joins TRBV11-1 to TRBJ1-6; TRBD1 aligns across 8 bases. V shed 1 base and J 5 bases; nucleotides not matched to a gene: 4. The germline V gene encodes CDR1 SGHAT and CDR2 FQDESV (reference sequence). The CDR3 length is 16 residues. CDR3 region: CASSLELTGDNSPLHF. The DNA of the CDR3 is TGTGCCAGCAGCTTAGAGCTGACAGGGGATAATTCACCCCTCCACTTT. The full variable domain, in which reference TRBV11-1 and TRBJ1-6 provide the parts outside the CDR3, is EAEVAQSPRYKITEKSQAVAFWCDPISGHATLYWYRQILGQGPELLVQFQDESVVDDSQLPKDRFSAERLKGVDSTLKIQPAELGDSAMYLCASSLELTGDNSPLHFGNGTRLTVT.

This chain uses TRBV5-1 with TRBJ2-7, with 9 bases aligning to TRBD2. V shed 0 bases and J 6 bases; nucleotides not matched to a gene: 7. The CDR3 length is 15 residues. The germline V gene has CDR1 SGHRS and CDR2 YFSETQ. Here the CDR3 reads CASSLGFSGSLEQYF. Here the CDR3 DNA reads TGCGCCAGCAGCTTGGGTTTTAGCGGGAGTCTCGAGCAGTACTTC.

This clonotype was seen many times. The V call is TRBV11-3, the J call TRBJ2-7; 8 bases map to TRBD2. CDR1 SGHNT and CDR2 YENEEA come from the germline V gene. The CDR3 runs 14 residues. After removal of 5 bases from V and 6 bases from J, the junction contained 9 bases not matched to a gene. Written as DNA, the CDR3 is TGTGCCAGCAGCACGGGACTAGACCTACGCGAGCAGTACTTC. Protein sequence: CASSTGLDLREQYF. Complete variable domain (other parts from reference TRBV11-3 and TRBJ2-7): EAGVVQSPRYKIIEKKQPVAFWCNPISGHNTLYWYLQNLGQGPELLIRYENEEAVDDSQLPKDRFSAERLKGVDSTLKIQPAELGDSAVYLCASSTGLDLREQYFGPGTRLTVT.

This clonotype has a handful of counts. CDR3: CASSLGDRRNTIYF. CDR3 sequence (DNA): TGCGCCAGCAGCTTGGGGGACAGGAGAAACACCATATATTTT. V and J are TRBV5-1 and TRBJ1-3, with 8 bases fitting TRBD1. Germline lookup yields CDR1 SGHRS and CDR2 YFSETQ. V lost 0 bases and J lost 5; bases outside the gene matches: 1. This CDR3 spans 14 amino acids.

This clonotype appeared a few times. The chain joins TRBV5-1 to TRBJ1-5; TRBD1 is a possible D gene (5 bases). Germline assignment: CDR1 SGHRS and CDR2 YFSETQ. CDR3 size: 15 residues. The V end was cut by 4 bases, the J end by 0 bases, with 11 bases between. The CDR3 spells CASSPSGDSNQPQHF. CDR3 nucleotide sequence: TGCGCCAGCAGCCCCTCGGGGGATAGCAATCAGCCCCAGCATTTT.

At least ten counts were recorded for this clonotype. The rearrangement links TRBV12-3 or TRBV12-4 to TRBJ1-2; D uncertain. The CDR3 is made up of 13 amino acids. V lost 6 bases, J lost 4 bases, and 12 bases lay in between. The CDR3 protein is CASRVPGTYGYTF. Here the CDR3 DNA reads TGTGCCAGCAGGGTCCCAGGCACCTATGGCTACACCTTC.

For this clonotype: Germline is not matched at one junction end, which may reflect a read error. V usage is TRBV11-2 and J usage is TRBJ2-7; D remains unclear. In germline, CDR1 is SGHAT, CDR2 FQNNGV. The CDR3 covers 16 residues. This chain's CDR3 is CASSYPPRRPTGEQCF. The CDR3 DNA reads TGTGCCAGCAGCTACCCTCCCCGACGGCCTACGGGCGAGCAGTGCTTC.

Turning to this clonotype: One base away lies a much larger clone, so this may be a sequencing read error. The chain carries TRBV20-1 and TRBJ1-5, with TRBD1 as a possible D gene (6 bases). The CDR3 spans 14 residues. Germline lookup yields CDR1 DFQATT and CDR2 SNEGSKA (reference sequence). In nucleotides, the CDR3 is TGCAGTGGTAGATGGGGGCAGGGACGTCAGCCCCAGCATTTT. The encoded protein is CSGRWGQGRQPQHF.

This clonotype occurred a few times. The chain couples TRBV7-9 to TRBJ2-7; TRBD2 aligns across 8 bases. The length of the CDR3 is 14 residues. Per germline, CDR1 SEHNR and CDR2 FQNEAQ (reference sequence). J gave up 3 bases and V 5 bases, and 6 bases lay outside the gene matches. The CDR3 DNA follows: TGTGCCAGCAGCCGACTAGCGAGGAGCTACGAGCAGTACTTC. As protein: CASSRLARSYEQYF.

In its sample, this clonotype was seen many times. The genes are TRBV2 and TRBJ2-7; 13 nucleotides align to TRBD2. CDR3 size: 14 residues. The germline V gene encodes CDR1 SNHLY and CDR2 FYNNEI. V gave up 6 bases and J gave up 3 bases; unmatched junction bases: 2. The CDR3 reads CASRGTSGNYEQYF. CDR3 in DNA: TGTGCCAGCAGGGGGACTAGCGGGAACTACGAGCAGTACTTC.

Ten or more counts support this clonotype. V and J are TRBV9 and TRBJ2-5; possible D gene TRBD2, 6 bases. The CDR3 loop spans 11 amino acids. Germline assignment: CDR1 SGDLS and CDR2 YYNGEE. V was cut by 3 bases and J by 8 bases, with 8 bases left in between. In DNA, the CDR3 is TGTGCCAGCAGCGCGGGGACTACCCAGTACTTC. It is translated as CASSAGTTQYF. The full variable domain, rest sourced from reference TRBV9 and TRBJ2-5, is DSGVTQTPKHLITATGQRVTLRCSPRSGDLSVYWYQQSLDQGLQFLIQYYNGEERAKGNILERFSAQQFPDLHSELNLSSLELGDSALYFCASSAGTTQYFGPGTRLLVL.

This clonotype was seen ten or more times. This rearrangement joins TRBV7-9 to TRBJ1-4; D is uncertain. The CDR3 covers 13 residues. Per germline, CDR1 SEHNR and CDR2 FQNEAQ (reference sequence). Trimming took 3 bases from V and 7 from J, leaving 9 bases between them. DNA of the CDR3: TGTGCCAGCAGCTTCCCAGGCTCTGAAAAACTGTTTTTT. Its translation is CASSFPGSEKLFF.

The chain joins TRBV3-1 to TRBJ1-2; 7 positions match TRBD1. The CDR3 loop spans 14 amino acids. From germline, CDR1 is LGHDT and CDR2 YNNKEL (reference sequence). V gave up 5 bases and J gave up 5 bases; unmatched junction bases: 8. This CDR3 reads CASSNRQGVYGYTF. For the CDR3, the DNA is TGTGCCAGCAGCAATAGACAGGGAGTTTATGGCTACACCTTC.